The TCR beta chain described here comes from a study of a mutant IDH1 vaccine in newly diagnosed glioma (dated by TCRdb to the early 2020s). About the full investigation: Patients received eight vaccinations in weeks 1, 3, 5, 7, 11, 15, 19 and 23, corresponding to visits V03 through V10. Of the roughly 30 treated patients, around 62% were male and 37.5% were female, and a mean age of approximately 40 years was recorded. Before enrollment, patients had received standard therapy of radiotherapy alone, temozolomide alone, or radiochemotherapy with temozolomide; most received the combination. Vaccination started 4-6 weeks after radiotherapy alone, or was given together with temozolomide cycles in the groups whose treatment included chemotherapy. Peripheral blood samples were drawn at six visits, namely V03 (baseline), V05, V07, V10, V12 and V13. For exploratory analyses, approximately 25 treated patients had longitudinal TCRB deep sequencing done wherever samples were available.

The time point label corresponds to: week 5, during vaccination. Every vaccine dose consisted of 300 ug of a 20-mer mutant IDH1 peptide in Montanide, administered subcutaneously together with topical imiquimod. The donors had newly diagnosed IDH1-mutant astrocytomas of WHO grade 3 or 4 that showed loss of nuclear ATRX. The samples were drawn from NOA16, a multicentre, single-arm, open-label phase I trial in Germany that tested a mutant IDH1 peptide vaccine in humans for the first time. The DNeasy Blood and Tissue Kit was used to extract genomic DNA from EDTA blood for TCRB sequencing. Overall results and qualifications from the work: Changes in the top peripheral T cell clonotypes picked up by TCRB sequencing did not appear to be linked to pseudoprogression. Availability determined which PBMC samples were chosen for TCRB deep sequencing. The authors noted that analyses of patient blood samples could not be reproduced because of sample limitations. Vaccine-induced immune responses across multiple MHC alleles were detected in about 93% of patients.

To prepare the library, the immunoSEQ multiplex PCR assay was applied. Rearranged TCR beta chain sequences were amplified using the hsTCRB Kit according to the manufacturer's protocol. Sequencing of TCRB libraries was carried out on an Illumina MiSeq. On the authors' methods: The kit vendor's proprietary platform handled demultiplexing, trimming and gene mapping. The clones in this table, taken by TCRdb from immuneACCESS, are in-frame only. Not every clone is retained; where verified, under half of the shortfall comes from an unresolved V gene, and the cause of the rest is unknown. Clone size and V and J calls were adopted from that table, with D and trimming inferred from the DNA. This sample comprises roughly 50,000 clones, about 81% of them detected only once. Roughly 3.5% of the sample rests with the top ten. Comments on this clone: Its antigen is currently not known. No quality values exist for individual bases; no much larger clone is one base distant.

Sequences SSHAT (CDR1) and FNYEAQ (CDR2) are obtained from the germline V gene (reference sequence). The CDR3, cysteine through phenylalanine, is 15 amino acids long. Only CDR3 DNA remains: 45 bases, in frame from the first base. V trim: 5 bases; J trim: 3 bases; unmatched bases: 5. The specimen comprised PBMCs, sampled from a glioma patient whose treatment included an IDH1 peptide vaccine. The sequence was collected from a young man with glioma. Recombination connected TRBV7-7 to TRBJ2-1; 9 bases in the junction line up with TRBD2. The sequence in DNA is TGTGCCAGCAGCCGCGGGGGGGCGAACTACAATGAGCAGTTCTTC. Its protein product is CASSRGGANYNEQFF.